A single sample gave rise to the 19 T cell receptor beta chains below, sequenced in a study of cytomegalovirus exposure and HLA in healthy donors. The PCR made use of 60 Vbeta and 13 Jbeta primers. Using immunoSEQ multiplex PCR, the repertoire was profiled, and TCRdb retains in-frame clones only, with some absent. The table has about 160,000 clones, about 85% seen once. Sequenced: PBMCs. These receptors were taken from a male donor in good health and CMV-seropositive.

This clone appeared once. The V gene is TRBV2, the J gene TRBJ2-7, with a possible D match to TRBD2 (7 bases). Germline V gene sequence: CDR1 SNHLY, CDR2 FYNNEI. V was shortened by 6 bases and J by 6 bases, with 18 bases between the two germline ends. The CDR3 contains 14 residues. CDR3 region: CASRGQPRGGEQYF. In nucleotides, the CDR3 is TGTGCCAGCAGGGGGCAGCCGAGGGGGGGCGAGCAGTACTTC.

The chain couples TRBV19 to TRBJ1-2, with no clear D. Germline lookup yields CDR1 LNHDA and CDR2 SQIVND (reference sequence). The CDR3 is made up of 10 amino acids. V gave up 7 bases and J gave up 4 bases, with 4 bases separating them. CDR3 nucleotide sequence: TGTGCCAGTATCATCTATGGCTACACCTTC. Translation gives CASIIYGYTF. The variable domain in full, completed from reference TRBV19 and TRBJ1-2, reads DGGITQSPKYLFRKEGQNVTLSCEQNLNHDAMYWYRQDPGQGLRLIYYSQIVNDFQKGDIAEGYSVSREKKESFPLTVTSAQKNPTAFYLCASIIYGYTFGSGTRLTVV.

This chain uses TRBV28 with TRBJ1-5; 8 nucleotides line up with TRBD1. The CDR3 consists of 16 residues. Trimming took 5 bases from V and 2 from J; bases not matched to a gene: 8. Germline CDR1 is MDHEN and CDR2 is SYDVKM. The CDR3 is CASSASGGKGNQPQHF. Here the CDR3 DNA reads TGTGCCAGCAGTGCCTCAGGGGGCAAGGGCAATCAGCCCCAGCATTTT.

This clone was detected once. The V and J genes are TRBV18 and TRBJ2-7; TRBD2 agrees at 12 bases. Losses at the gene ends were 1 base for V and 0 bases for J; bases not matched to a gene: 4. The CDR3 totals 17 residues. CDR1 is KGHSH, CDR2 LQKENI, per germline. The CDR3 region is CASSPQGLAGPSYEQYF. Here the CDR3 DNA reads TGTGCCAGCTCACCACAGGGACTAGCGGGCCCCTCCTACGAGCAGTACTTC.

The CDR3 is CSVEDKEEINYGYTF. In nucleotides, the CDR3 is TGCAGCGTTGAAGATAAGGAGGAAATCAACTATGGCTACACCTTC. The V and J genes are TRBV29-1 and TRBJ1-2; D not certain. This CDR3 spans 15 amino acids. The V end lost 0 bases, the J end lost 2 bases, and 13 bases lay between the germline ends. The germline V gene has CDR1 SQVTM and CDR2 ANQGSEA.

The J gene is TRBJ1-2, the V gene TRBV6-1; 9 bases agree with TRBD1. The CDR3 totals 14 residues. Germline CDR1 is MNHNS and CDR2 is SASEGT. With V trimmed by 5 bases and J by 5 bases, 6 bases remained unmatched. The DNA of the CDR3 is TGTGCCAGCAGTCTAATACAGGGGGCATATGGCTACACCTTC. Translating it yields CASSLIQGAYGYTF.

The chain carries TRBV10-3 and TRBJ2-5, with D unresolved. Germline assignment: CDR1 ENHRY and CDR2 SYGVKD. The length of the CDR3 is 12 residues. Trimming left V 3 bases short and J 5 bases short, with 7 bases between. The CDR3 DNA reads TGTGCCATCAGTGATGCGCGGGAGACCCAGTACTTC. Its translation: CAISDARETQYF.

The CDR3 DNA reads as TGTGCCAGCAGACAAGTCAATGAGCAGTTCTTC. Translating it yields CASRQVNEQFF. The chain has TRBV2 and TRBJ2-1; D not resolved. The V gene's germline CDR1 is SNHLY and CDR2 FYNNEI. V was trimmed by 6 bases and J by 6 bases, leaving 6 bases between them. The CDR3 spans 11 residues.

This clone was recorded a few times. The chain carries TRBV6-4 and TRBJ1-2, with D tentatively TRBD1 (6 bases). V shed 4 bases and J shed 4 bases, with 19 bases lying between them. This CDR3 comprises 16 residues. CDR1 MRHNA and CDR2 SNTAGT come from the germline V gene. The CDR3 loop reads CASSGEGDMPTYGYTF. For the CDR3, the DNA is TGTGCCAGCAGTGGAGAGGGGGACATGCCGACCTATGGCTACACCTTC.

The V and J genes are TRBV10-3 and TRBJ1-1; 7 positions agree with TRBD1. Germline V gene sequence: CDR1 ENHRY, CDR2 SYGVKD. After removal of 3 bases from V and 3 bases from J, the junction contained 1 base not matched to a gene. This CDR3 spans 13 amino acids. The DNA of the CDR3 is TGTGCCATCAGTGACCAGGGGGACACTGAAGCTTTCTTT. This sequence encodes CAISDQGDTEAFF.

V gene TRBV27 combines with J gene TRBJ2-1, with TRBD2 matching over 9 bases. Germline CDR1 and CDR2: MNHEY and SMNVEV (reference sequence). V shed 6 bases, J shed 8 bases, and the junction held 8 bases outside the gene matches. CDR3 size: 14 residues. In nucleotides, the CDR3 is TGTGCCAGCAGCCCACTAGCGGGTAGCGATGAGCAGTTCTTC. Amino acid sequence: CASSPLAGSDEQFF.

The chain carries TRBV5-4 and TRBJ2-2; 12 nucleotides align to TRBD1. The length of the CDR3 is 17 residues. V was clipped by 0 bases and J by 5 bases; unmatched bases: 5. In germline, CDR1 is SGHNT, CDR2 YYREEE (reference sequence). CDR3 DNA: TGTGCCAGCAGCTTGGCCGGGACAGGGGGCAAGACCGGGGAGCTGTTTTTT. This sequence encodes CASSLAGTGGKTGELFF. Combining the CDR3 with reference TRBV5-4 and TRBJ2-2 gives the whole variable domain ETGVTQSPTHLIKTRGQQVTLRCSSQSGHNTVSWYQQALGQGPQFIFQYYREEENGRGNFPPRFSGLQFPNYSSELNVNALELDDSALYLCASSLAGTGGKTGELFFGEGSRLTVL.

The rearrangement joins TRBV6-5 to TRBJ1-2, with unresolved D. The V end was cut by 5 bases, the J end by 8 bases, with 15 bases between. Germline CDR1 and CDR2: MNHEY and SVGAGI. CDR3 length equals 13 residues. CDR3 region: CASSATAGGGYTF. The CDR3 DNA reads TGTGCCAGCAGTGCGACGGCCGGAGGCGGCTACACCTTC.

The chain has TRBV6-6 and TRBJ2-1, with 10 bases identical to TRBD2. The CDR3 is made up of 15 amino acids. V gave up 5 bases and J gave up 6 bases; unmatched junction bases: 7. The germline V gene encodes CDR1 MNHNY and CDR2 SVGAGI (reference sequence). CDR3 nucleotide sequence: TGTGCCAGCAGTCATACTAGCGGGGAGGGCAATGAGCAGTTCTTC. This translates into CASSHTSGEGNEQFF.

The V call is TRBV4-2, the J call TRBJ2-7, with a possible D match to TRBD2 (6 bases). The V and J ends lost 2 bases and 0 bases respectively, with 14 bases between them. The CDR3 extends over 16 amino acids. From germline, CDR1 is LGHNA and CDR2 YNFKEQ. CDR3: CASSQRSERVSYEQYF. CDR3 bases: TGTGCCAGCAGCCAAAGAAGCGAGCGGGTCTCCTACGAGCAGTACTTC.

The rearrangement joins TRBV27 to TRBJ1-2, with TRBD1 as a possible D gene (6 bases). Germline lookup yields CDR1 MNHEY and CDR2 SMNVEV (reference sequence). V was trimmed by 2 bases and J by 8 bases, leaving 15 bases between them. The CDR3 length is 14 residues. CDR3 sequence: CASSLLTGKEGYTF. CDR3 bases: TGTGCCAGCAGTTTACTGACAGGTAAAGAAGGCTACACCTTC.

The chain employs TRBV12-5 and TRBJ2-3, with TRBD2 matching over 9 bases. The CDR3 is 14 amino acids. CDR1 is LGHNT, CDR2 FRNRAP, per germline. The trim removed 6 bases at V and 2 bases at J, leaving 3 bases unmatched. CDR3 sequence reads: CASGAGGPTDTQYF. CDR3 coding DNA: TGTGCTAGTGGGGCGGGAGGGCCCACAGATACGCAGTATTTT.

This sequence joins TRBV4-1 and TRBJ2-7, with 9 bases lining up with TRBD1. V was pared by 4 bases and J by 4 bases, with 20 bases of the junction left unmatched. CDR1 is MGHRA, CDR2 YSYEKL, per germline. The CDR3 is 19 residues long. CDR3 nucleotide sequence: TGCGCCAGCAGCCTAATACCGGACAGGGGATCGGTCATAGGGTACGAGCAGTACTTC. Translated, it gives CASSLIPDRGSVIGYEQYF.

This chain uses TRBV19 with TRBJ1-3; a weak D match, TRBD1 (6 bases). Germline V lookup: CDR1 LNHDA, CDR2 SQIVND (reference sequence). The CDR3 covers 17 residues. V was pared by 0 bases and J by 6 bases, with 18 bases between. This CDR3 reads CASSIDGTPSWENTIYF. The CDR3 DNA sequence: TGTGCCAGTAGTATAGACGGGACACCCTCCTGGGAAAACACCATATATTTT.